The entry below describes one T cell receptor beta chain. The count of this clone is one. There is no known antigen for this receptor. No much larger clonotype is one base removed from it; base qualities were not supplied. The record originates from a study of blood T cell repertoires in COVID-19 (dated by TCRdb to the early 2020s). Concerning the study at large: The collaborator samples originated in the United States, Italy and Spain and spanned the acute and convalescent phases of COVID-19. The prospective study material was composed of cDNA or gDNA derived from T cells, B-cell-depleted T cells, or PBMCs. The repertoires were made available in a free public database intended to serve as a resource for research on the immune response to SARS-CoV-2. Where HLA class I and class II types were available, the types were taken from metadata supplied by the sample provider, not from assay-based typing. Samples were obtained from the ongoing ImmuneRACE study (first 160 participants) and from some 1,200 subjects provided by 6 global collaborators. Sample metadata almost always included a de-identified subject ID, COVID-19 status, age in years and sex. Subjects who had been exposed to COVID-19, were actively infected with it, or had recovered from it provided the deeply sampled blood TCRbeta repertoires that made up the dataset.

Paper-wide results and their limitations: How much clinical and demographic metadata was included differed by source and by participant, and the metadata was provided uncurated.

One collaborating source in Seattle enrolled patients while the patients were actively infected and followed the patients over time throughout the course of disease. Each collaborating institution followed its own protocols to collect whole blood in K2EDTA tubes. For TCRbeta analysis, collaborator samples were shipped as frozen whole blood, as isolated PBMCs, or as DNA extracted from either sample type. TCRbeta CDR3 regions were amplified from genomic DNA by means of the immunoSEQ Assay, a bias-controlled multiplex PCR. The authors processed their data as follows. The number of nucleated cells in each sample was estimated from the amplification of reference gene primers within the assay. To quantify the absolute abundance of each unique TCRbeta CDR3 rearrangement, sequence reads were collapsed and filtered. For each sample, productive Simpson clonality was calculated by taking the square root of Simpson's diversity index across productive rearrangements. Imported from immuneACCESS, the table was reduced by TCRdb to in-frame sequences with V and J called. These copies leave out some clones; in studies compared against another copy, an unresolved V gene accounts for under half, and the cause of the remainder is not known. V and J calls and clone size are given by that table; D and trimming were obtained from the DNA. A total of approximately 440,000 clones appear in this sample, approximately 88% of them only once. The leading ten clones occupy over 10% of the sample.

The CDR3 contains 13 residues, cysteine and phenylalanine counted. The retained sequence is limited to the CDR3, 39 bases, with the frame set at the first base. Per the germline V gene, SGHRS is the CDR1 and YFSETQ is the CDR2. V is clipped by 4 bases and J by 6 bases, and the sequence between their germline boundaries is 14 bases long. In this chain, TRBV5-1 is recombined with TRBJ2-7, and perhaps TRBD2 as D gene, on 6 matching bases. Sequenced input: peripheral blood. This receptor was obtained from a woman in her 50s with COVID-19, enrolled during active disease. The DNA sequence is as follows: TGCGCCAGCAGCGTGGGTCTGGGGGGCGAGCAGTACTTC. The resulting protein is CASSVGLGGEQYF.